Listed below are T cell receptor beta chains from one sample, sequenced in a study of blood T cell repertoires in COVID-19. The data were produced by immunoSEQ multiplex PCR, yet TCRdb's version contains in-frame clones alone and is incomplete. The sample consists of some 120,000 clones, approximately 80% of them appearing once. The sequenced sample consisted of peripheral blood. These receptors were obtained from a man aged 65 to 85 with acute or convalescent COVID-19. The CDR3 runs from the conserved cysteine through the conserved F or W. The D gene is left open where the match is weak.

>-|TRBJ2-7|TRBV27
CASSLRRGPYEQYF
TGTGCCAGCAGTTTAAGGCGGGGCCCCTACGAGCAGTACTTC
>-|TRBJ1-5|TRBV6-5
CASTPGLNQPQHF
TGTGCCAGCACCCCGGGACTAAATCAGCCCCAGCATTTT
>TRBD1|TRBJ1-6|TRBV6-5
CASSQGGTGGSPLHF
TGTGCCAGCAGCCAAGGTGGGACAGGGGGTTCACCCCTCCACTTT
>TRBD2|TRBJ2-3|TRBV9
CASSVVEGRGIDTQYF
TGTGCCAGCAGCGTAGTGGAGGGGCGGGGGATAGATACGCAGTATTTT
>-|TRBJ1-1|TRBV5-1
CASSSAGTRNTEAFF
TGCGCCAGCAGCTCCGCCGGGACAAGGAACACTGAAGCTTTCTTT
>-|TRBJ1-6|TRBV10-2
CASSESRGLPLHF
TGCGCCAGCAGTGAGTCGAGGGGGTTACCCCTCCACTTT
>-|TRBJ2-3|TRBV6-5
CASSYSGRSTDTQYF
TGTGCCAGCAGTTACTCGGGCAGGAGCACAGATACGCAGTATTTT
>-|TRBJ1-6|TRBV28
CASRRVLGNSPLHF
TGTGCCAGCCGCAGGGTTTTGGGTAATTCACCCCTCCACTTT
>-|TRBJ2-3|TRBV5-6
CASSFRDILTDTQYF
TGTGCCAGCAGCTTCAGGGACATACTCACAGATACGCAGTATTTT
>-|TRBJ1-4|TRBV10-1
CASSDKRGGGKLFF
TGCGCCAGCAGTGATAAACGGGGAGGAGGAAAACTGTTTTTT